The 12 T cell receptor beta chains in this list originate from one sample, sequenced in a study of vaccination and CD4 T cells after COVID-19. TCRdb independently ran MiXCR on the PCR reads; one entry per CDR3 protein. The data show 35,000 to 45,000 distinct CDR3 sequences, about 34% seen once. As for time point: late sampling 161 to 241 days after vaccination in a few convalescent patients. Sequenced here: CD4+ T cells from blood, sampled about 7 months after SARS-CoV-2 vaccination. Receptor source: a human donor who had recovered from COVID-19.

This clonotype occurred a few times. The chain combines TRBV10-3 with TRBJ2-3; 9 positions match TRBD1. Germline lookup yields CDR1 ENHRY and CDR2 SYGVKD. This CDR3 has 14 amino acids. The J segment lost 2 bases and the V segment lost 10 bases, leaving 7 bases of the junction unmatched. CDR3 nucleotide sequence: TGTGCCACCCGGGACAGGGATTTCACAGATACGCAGTATTTT. Translated: CATRDRDFTDTQYF.

This chain links TRBV7-9 with TRBJ1-4; TRBD1 might be the D (6 bases). CDR3 length: 14 residues. The V end was cut by 5 bases, the J end by 3 bases, with 10 bases between. Germline CDR1 is SEHNR and CDR2 is FQNEAQ (reference sequence). CDR3 nucleotide sequence: TGTGCCAGCAGCCTACAGGGCCCTAATGAAAAACTGTTTTTT. Amino acid sequence: CASSLQGPNEKLFF.

A few counts support this clonotype. This sequence joins TRBV6-4 and TRBJ2-6, with D perhaps matching TRBD1 or TRBD2 (7 bases each). This CDR3 spans 16 amino acids. Germline lookup yields CDR1 MRHNA and CDR2 SNTAGT. The V end lost 3 bases, the J end lost 3 bases, and 12 bases lay between the germline ends. CDR3 amino acids: CASSEGGGDGANVLTF. The CDR3 DNA reads TGTGCCAGCAGTGAGGGAGGGGGCGATGGGGCCAACGTCCTGACTTTC.

In this sample, this clonotype turned up a few times. The CDR3 loop reads CASSADGTSTDTQYF. The CDR3, as DNA: TGTGCCAGCAGTGCCGACGGGACTAGCACAGATACGCAGTATTTT. The chain uses TRBV6-4 and TRBJ2-3, with a weak D call TRBD2 (6 bases). Germline assignment: CDR1 MRHNA and CDR2 SNTAGT. The CDR3 runs 15 residues. Trimming took off 4 bases at V and 0 bases at J, with 11 bases between the two ends.

This rearrangement joins TRBV5-8 to TRBJ2-7; D is unresolved. The CDR3 loop spans 13 amino acids. CDR1 and CDR2 from the germline V gene are SGHTS and YDEGEE. V gave up 4 bases and J gave up 6 bases, with 14 bases separating them. CDR3 coding DNA: TGTGCCAGCAGCATTAAGGTACCGACCGAGCAGTACTTC. The encoded protein is CASSIKVPTEQYF.

This clonotype has a handful of counts. The V and J genes are TRBV2 and TRBJ1-2, with a possible D match to TRBD1 (6 bases). The CDR3 is made up of 12 amino acids. V was pared by 5 bases and J by 4 bases, with 8 bases between. Germline V gene lookup returns CDR1 SNHLY and CDR2 FYNNEI. This chain's CDR3 is CASSTQGYGYTF. CDR3 sequence (DNA): TGTGCCAGCAGTACACAGGGCTATGGCTACACCTTC.

V is TRBV20-1 and J is TRBJ2-7, with D unclear. The V and J ends lost 4 bases and 0 bases respectively, with 13 bases between them. Germline V CDR1 and CDR2: DFQATT, SNEGSKA (reference sequence). This CDR3 region has 14 residues. The chain's CDR3 is CSAKIGVNSYEQYF. The DNA of the CDR3 is TGCAGTGCTAAGATAGGCGTTAACTCCTACGAGCAGTACTTC.

This clonotype was seen a few times. The chain uses TRBV18 and TRBJ2-5; the D gene is possibly TRBD2 (5 bases). V lost 4 bases to trimming and J lost 5 bases, with 17 bases between them. The CDR3 spans 15 residues. The V gene's germline CDR1 is KGHSH and CDR2 LQKENI. The DNA for the CDR3 is TGTGCCAGCTCACAGGTGGGAGCTTTTGGGGAGACCCAGTACTTC. Protein product: CASSQVGAFGETQYF. Combining the CDR3 with reference TRBV18 and TRBJ2-5 gives the whole variable domain NAGVMQNPRHLVRRRGQEARLRCSPMKGHSHVYWYRQLPEEGLKFMVYLQKENIIDESGMPKERFSAEFPKEGPSILRIQQVVRGDSAAYFCASSQVGAFGETQYFGPGTRLLVL.

This chain connects TRBV6-1 to TRBJ2-2, with 7 positions matching TRBD2. This CDR3 contains 14 residues. Trimming at V came to 10 bases and at J to 3 bases, leaving 8 bases not matched to a gene. Germline CDR1 MNHNS, CDR2 SASEGT. The CDR3 is CATQASGYTGELFF. The DNA of the CDR3 is TGTGCCACCCAAGCTAGCGGCTACACCGGGGAGCTGTTTTTT.

On this clonotype: Germline is not matched at one junction end, which may reflect a read error. The chain employs TRBV27 and TRBJ1-6; possible D gene TRBD1, 5 bases. The CDR3 sequence is 13 residues long. Germline lookup yields CDR1 MNHEY and CDR2 SMNVEV (reference sequence). The CDR3 DNA is TGTGCCGGCAGGCCCGACAGATATTCACCCCTCCACTTT. It codes for CAGRPDRYSPLHF.

This chain joins TRBV29-1 and TRBJ1-1; 12 bases fit TRBD1. Germline V gene lookup returns CDR1 SQVTM and CDR2 ANQGSEA. The junction had 10 bases not matched to a gene; V was cut back by 3 bases and J by 5 bases. This CDR3 is 16 amino acids long. CDR3 nucleotide sequence: TGCAGCGTTGATAAGGGACAGGGGGCTGACGATACTGAAGCTTTCTTT. Translating it yields CSVDKGQGADDTEAFF.

A single count supports this clonotype. The V and J genes are TRBV12-3 or TRBV12-4 and TRBJ2-7, with 10 nucleotides matching TRBD1. This CDR3 has 15 residues. J was trimmed by 4 bases and V by 1 base; bases with no gene match: 4. The DNA for the CDR3 is TGTGCCAGCAGTTTAGTGGGACAGGGGTCGTACGAGCAGTACTTC. This gives the protein CASSLVGQGSYEQYF.